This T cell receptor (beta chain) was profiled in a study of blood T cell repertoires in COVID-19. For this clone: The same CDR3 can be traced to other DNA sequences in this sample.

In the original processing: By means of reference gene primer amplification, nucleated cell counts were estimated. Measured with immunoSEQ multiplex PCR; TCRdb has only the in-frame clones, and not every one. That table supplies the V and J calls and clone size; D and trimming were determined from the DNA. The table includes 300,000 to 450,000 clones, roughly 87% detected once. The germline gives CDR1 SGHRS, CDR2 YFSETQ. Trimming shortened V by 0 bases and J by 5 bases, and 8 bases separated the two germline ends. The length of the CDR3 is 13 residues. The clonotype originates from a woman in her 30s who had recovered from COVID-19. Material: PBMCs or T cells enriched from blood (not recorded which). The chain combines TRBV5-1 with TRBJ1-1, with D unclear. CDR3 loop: CASSLGSGTEAFF. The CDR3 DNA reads TGCGCCAGCAGCTTGGGGTCCGGGACTGAAGCTTTCTTT.